The T cell receptor beta chain under discussion was sequenced for a study of T cells in localized non-small cell lung cancer. Note on this clone: Antigen unknown.

Study conclusions and caveats: Appearance in adjacent lung was seen for a median around 55 of the top 100 tumor clones.

The V gene's germline CDR1 is MNHGY and CDR2 SAAAGT. This CDR3 has 13 residues. Deletions cut 5 bases from V and 9 bases from J, with 11 bases between. The method was immunoSEQ multiplex PCR; TCRdb's version includes in-frame clones alone and lacks a portion of them. This sample has about 2,500 clones, with about 22% found just once. The J gene is TRBJ1-6, the V gene TRBV6-8; unclear D gene. The TCR sequence derives from a man between 40 and 70 years old with stage II lung adenocarcinoma. The sequencing here drew on lung tumor tissue, taken before any cancer treatment. The DNA for the CDR3 is TGTGCCAGCAGTGAGGCCCGGGGTTCACCCCTCCACTTT. Its translation is CASSEARGSPLHF.